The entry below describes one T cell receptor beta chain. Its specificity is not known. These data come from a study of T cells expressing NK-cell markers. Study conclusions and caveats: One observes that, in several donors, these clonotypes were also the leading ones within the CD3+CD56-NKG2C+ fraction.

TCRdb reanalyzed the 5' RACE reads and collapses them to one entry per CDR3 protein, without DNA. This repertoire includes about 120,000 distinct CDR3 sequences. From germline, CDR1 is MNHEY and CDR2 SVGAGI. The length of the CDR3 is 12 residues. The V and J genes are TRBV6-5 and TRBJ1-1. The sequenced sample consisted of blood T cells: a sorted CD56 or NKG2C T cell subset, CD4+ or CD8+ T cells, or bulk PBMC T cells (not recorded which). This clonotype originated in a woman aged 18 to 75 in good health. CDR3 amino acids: CASSWGNTEAFF.